Reported below is one T cell receptor beta chain. This entry comes from a study of cytomegalovirus exposure and HLA in healthy donors. V lost 2 bases and J lost 3; bases outside the gene matches: 3. CDR1 and CDR2 (germline): MNHEY, SMNVEV (reference sequence). The CDR3 runs 14 residues. PCR involved 60 Vbeta and 13 Jbeta primers. Using immunoSEQ multiplex PCR, the repertoire was profiled, and TCRdb retains in-frame clones only, with some absent. The sample yields about 160,000 clones, roughly four fifths seen once. The sample comprised PBMCs. The receptor's source is a woman aged 40 to 49 in good health and CMV-seronegative. The genes are TRBV27 and TRBJ1-1; 7 nucleotides align to TRBD1. The DNA of the CDR3 is TGTGCCAGCAGTTTACAAGGGGGCCACACTGAAGCTTTCTTT. This encodes CASSLQGGHTEAFF.